This entry describes one TCR beta chain. This sample stems from a study of shared clonotypes between healthy human individuals. Sequenced by immunoSEQ multiplex PCR; TCRdb stores in-frame clones only, minus some. The data hold some 580,000 clones, with roughly 98% observed a single time. Naive CD8 cells lacked CD45RO, underwent positive selection for CCR7 and left out terminally differentiated effector memory CD45RA+ cells. This sequence originates from a man aged 25-45 years in good health. Source material: naive CD8+ T cells sorted from blood.

CDR3 sequence reads: CSVWSTQENTGELFF. CDR3 DNA sequence: TGCAGCGTCTGGTCCACACAGGAGAACACCGGGGAGCTGTTTTTT. The chain joins TRBV29-1 to TRBJ2-2, with a tentative D call TRBD1 (5 bases). Germline V gene data show CDR1 as SQVTM and CDR2 as ANQGSEA. The length of the CDR3 is 15 residues. Trimming shortened V by 6 bases and J by 1 base, and 15 bases separated the two germline ends.